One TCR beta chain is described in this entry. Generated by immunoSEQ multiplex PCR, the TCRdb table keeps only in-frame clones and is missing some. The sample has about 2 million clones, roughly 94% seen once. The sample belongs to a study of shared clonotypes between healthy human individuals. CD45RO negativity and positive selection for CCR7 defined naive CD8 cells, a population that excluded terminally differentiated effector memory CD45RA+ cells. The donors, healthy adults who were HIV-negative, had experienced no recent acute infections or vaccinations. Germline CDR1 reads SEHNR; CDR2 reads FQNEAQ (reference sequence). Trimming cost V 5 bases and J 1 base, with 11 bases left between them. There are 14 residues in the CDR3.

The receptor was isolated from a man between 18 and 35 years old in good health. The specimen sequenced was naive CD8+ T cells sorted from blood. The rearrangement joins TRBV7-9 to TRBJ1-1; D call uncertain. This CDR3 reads CASSGSWGNTEAFF. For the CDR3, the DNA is TGTGCCAGCAGCGGTAGTTGGGGGAACACTGAAGCTTTCTTT.